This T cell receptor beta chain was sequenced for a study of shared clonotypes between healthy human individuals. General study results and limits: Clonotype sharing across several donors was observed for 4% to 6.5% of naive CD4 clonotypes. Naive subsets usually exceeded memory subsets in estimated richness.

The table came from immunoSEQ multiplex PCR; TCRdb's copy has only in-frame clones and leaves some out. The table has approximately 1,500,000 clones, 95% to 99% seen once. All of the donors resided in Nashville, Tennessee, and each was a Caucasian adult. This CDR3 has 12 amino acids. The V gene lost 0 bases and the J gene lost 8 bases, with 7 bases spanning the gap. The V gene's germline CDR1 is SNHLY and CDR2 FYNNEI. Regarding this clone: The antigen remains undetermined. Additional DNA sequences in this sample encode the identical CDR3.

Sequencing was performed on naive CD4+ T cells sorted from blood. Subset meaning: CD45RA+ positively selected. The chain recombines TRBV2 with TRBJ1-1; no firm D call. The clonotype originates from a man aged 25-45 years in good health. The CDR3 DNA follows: TGTGCCAGCAGTGAAGCCCCCGTCGAAGCTTTCTTT. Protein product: CASSEAPVEAFF.